This T cell receptor (beta chain) comes out of a study of blood T cell repertoires in COVID-19. Overall study: PBMCs, B-cell-depleted T cells, or T cells were the source of the cDNA or gDNA that made up the material.

In the original workflow: Amplification with reference gene primers provided the estimates of nucleated cell counts. Method: immunoSEQ multiplex PCR; TCRdb's copy keeps in-frame clones and lacks some. Clone size and V and J calls were adopted from that table, with D and trimming inferred from the DNA. The sample records some 290,000 clones, 81% being singletons. V lost 2 bases and J lost 3, with 11 bases in between. Germline-derived CDR1 and CDR2 are LGHNA and YSLEER. The CDR3 runs to 14 residues. The receptor was derived from a woman aged 55-69 years with active or convalescent COVID-19. The specimen was peripheral blood. J is TRBJ2-7 and V is TRBV4-3, with D possibly TRBD1 on 5 matching bases. Here the CDR3 reads CASSQMEDSYEQYF. The DNA for the CDR3 is TGCGCCAGCAGCCAAATGGAAGACAGCTACGAGCAGTACTTC.